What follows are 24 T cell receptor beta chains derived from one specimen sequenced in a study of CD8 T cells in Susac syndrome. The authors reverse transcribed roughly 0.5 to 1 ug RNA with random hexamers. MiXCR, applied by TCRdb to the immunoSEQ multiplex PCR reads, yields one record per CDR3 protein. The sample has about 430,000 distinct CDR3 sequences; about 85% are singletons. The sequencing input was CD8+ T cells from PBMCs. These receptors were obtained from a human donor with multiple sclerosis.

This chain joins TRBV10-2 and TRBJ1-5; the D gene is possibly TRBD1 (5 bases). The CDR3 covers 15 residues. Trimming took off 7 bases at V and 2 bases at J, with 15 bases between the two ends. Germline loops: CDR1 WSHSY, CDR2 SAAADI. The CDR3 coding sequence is TGCGCCAGCATGGAGGGCGGGGGAGGCAATCAGCCCCAGCATTTT. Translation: CASMEGGGGNQPQHF.

The CDR3 DNA follows: TGCAGCGTTGAGGACCCCAACGGGCAAGCCGGACTAGCGGTTTATGGGCAGTTCTTC. As protein: CSVEDPNGQAGLAVYGQFF. The chain recombines TRBV29-1 with TRBJ2-1, with 10 bases that match TRBD2. Germline lookup yields CDR1 SQVTM and CDR2 ANQGSEA. The V gene end was trimmed by 3 bases and the J gene end by 12 bases; junction bases not matched to a gene: 26. The CDR3 is 19 residues long.

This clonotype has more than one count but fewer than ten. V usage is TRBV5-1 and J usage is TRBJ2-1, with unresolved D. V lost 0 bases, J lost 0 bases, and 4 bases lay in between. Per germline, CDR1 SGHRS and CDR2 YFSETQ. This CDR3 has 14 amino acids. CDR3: CASSLDGSYNEQFF. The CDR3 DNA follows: TGCGCCAGCAGCTTGGATGGCTCCTACAATGAGCAGTTCTTC. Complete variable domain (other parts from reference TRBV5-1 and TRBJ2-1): KAGVTQTPRYLIKTRGQQVTLSCSPISGHRSVSWYQQTPGQGLQFLFEYFSETQRNKGNFPGRFSGRQFSNSRSEMNVSTLELGDSALYLCASSLDGSYNEQFFGPGTRLTVL.

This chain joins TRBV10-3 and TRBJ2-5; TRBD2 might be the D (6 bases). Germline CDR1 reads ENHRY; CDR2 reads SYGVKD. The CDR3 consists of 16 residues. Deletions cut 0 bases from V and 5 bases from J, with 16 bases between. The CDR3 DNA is TGTGCCATCAGTGAGTCGATCGGAGGGGCTGGGGAGACCCAGTACTTC. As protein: CAISESIGGAGETQYF.

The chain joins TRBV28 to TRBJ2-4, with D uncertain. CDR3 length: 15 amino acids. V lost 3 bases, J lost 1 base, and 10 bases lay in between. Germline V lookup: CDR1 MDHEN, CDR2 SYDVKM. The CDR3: CASSFRREAKNIQYF. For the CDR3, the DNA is TGTGCCAGCAGTTTTCGTCGAGAGGCCAAAAACATTCAGTACTTC.

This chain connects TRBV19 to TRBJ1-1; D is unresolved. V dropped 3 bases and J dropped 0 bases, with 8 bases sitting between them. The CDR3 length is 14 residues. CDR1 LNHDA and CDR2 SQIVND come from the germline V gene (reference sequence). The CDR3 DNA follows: TGTGCCAGTAGTATCGGGGATATGAACACTGAAGCTTTCTTT. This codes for CASSIGDMNTEAFF.

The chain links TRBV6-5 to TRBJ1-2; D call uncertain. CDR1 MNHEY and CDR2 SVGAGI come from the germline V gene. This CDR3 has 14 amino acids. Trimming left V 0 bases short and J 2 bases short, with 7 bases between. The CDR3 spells CASSYSSQNYGYTF. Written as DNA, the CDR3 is TGTGCCAGCAGTTACTCATCACAAAACTATGGCTACACCTTC.

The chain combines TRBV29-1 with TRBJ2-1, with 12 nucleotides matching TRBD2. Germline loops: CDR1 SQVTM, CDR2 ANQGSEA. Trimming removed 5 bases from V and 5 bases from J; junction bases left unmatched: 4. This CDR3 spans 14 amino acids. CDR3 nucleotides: TGCAGCGTTCCTGGACTAGCGGGAAACAATGAGCAGTTCTTC. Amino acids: CSVPGLAGNNEQFF.

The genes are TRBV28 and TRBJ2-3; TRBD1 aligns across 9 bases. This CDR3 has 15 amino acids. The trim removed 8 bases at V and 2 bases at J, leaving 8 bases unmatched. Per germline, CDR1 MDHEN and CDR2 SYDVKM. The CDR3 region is CASSSRTGATDTQYF. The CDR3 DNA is TGTGCCAGCTCCTCCCGGACAGGGGCCACAGATACGCAGTATTTT.

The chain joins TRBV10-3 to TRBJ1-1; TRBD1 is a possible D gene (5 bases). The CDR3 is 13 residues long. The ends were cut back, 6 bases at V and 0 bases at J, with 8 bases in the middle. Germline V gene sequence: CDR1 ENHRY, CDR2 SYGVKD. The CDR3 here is CAISDRMNTEAFF. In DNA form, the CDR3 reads TGTGCCATCAGCGACAGAATGAACACTGAAGCTTTCTTT.

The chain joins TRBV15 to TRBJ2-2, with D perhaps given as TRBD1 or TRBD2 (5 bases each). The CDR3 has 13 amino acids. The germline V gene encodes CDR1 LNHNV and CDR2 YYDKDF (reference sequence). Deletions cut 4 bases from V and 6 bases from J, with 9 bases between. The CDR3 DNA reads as TGTGCCACCAGCACGGGACCTCCCGGGGAGCTGTTTTTT. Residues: CATSTGPPGELFF.

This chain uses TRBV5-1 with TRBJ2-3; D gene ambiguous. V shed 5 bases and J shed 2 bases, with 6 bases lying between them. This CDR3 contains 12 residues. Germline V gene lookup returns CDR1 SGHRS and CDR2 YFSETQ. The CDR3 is CASSGITDTQYF. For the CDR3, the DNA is TGCGCCAGCAGTGGGATCACAGATACGCAGTATTTT.

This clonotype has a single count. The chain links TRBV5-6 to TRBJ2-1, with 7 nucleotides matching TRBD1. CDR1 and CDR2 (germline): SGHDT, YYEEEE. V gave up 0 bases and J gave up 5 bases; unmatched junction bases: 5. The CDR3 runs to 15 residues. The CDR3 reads CASSLVGGWNNEQFF. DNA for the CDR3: TGTGCCAGCAGCTTGGTAGGGGGCTGGAACAATGAGCAGTTCTTC.

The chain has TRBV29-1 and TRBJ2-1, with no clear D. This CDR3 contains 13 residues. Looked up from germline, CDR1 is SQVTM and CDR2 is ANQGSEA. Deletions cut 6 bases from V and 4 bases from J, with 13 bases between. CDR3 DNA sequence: TGCAGCGTCCTCCCCGACTCATACAATGAGCAGTTCTTC. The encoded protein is CSVLPDSYNEQFF.

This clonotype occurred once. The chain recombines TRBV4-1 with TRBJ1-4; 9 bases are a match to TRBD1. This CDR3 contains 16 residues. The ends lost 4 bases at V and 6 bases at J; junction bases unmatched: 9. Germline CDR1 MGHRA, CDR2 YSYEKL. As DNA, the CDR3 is TGCGCCAGCAGCCCAAACCTGGGGACAGGGTATGAAAAACTGTTTTTT. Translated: CASSPNLGTGYEKLFF.

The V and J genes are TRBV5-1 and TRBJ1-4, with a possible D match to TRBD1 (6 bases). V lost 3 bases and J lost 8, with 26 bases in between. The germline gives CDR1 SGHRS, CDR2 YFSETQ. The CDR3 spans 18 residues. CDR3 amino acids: CASSSLDRSYGVGEKLFF. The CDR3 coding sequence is TGCGCCAGCAGCTCCCTTGACAGGTCCTATGGAGTGGGGGAAAAACTGTTTTTT.

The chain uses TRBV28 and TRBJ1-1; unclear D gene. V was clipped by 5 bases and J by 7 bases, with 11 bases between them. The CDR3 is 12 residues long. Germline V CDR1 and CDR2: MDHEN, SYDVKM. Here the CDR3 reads CASSPADSEAFF. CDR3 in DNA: TGTGCCAGCAGTCCAGCCGATAGTGAAGCTTTCTTT.

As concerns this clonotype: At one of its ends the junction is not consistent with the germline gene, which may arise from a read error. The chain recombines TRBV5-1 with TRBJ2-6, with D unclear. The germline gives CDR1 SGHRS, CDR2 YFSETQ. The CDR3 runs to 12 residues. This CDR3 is CASSSGDNVLTF. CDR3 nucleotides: TGCGCCAGCAGCTCTGGGGACAACGTCCTGACTTTC.

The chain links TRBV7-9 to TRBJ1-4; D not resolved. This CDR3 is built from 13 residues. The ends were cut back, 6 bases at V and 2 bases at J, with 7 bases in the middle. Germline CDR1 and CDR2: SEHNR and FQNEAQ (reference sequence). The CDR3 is CASSLSTNEKLFF. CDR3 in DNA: TGTGCCAGCAGTTTATCCACTAATGAAAAACTGTTTTTT.

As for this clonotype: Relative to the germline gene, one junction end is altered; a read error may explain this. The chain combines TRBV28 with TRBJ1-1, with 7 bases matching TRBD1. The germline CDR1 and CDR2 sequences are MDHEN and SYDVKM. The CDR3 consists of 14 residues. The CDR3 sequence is CASRPGQMNTEALF. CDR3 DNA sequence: TGTGCCAGCAGACCGGGACAGATGAACACTGAAGCTCTCTTT.

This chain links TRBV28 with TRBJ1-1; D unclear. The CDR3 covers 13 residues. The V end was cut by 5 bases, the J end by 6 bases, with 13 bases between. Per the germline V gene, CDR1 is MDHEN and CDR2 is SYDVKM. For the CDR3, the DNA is TGTGCCAGCAGTGACCGGGAGGTCTCTGAAGCTTTCTTT. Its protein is CASSDREVSEAFF.

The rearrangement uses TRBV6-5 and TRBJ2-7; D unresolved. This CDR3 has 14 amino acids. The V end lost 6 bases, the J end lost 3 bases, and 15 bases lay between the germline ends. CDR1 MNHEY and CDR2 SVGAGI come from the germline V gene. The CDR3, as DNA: TGTGCCAGCAGCCCCCCCAAGCTTGGCTACGAGCAGTACTTC. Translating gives CASSPPKLGYEQYF.

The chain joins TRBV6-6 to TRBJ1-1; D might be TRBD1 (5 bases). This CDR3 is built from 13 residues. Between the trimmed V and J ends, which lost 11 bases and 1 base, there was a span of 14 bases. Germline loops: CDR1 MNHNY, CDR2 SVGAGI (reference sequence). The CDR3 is CAAGLTANTEAFF. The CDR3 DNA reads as TGTGCCGCCGGCCTGACAGCGAACACTGAAGCTTTCTTT.

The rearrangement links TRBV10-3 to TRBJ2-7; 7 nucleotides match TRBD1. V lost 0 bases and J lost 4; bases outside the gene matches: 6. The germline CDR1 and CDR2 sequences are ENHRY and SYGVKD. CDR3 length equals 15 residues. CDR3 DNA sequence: TGTGCCATCAGTGAGTCTGGACAGGTCCCTTACGAGCAGTACTTC. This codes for CAISESGQVPYEQYF.